Following are 25 T cell receptor beta chains from one sample sequenced in a study of cytotoxic CD8 clonotypes in ibrutinib-treated CLL. Repertoires were generated with immunoSEQ multiplex PCR, while TCRdb's copy carries only in-frame clones and drops some. Among tens of thousands of clones, over 80% were seen once, and the ten largest hold around 37%. The source was PBMCs, collected after 24 months of ibrutinib treatment. These receptors were collected from a human donor with chronic lymphocytic leukemia.

J is TRBJ1-2 and V is TRBV28, with D possibly TRBD1 on 6 matching bases. The germline V gene has CDR1 MDHEN and CDR2 SYDVKM. The length of the CDR3 is 14 residues. V was trimmed by 3 bases and J by 7 bases, leaving 15 bases between them. The CDR3 DNA follows: TGTGCCAGCAGTTTGATCAGGGGTTCAAGTGGCTACACCTTC. Amino acids: CASSLIRGSSGYTF.

V and J are TRBV28 and TRBJ2-1; D is uncertain. This CDR3 has 11 residues. The V gene lost 4 bases and the J gene lost 12 bases, with 10 bases spanning the gap. From germline, CDR1 is MDHEN and CDR2 SYDVKM. Here the CDR3 reads CASSYGLGQFF. CDR3 nucleotides: TGTGCCAGCAGTTATGGGCTCGGGCAGTTCTTC.

The chain carries TRBV13 and TRBJ2-7, with 9 bases lining up with TRBD2. V lost 5 bases and J lost 5; bases outside the gene matches: 7. CDR1 and CDR2 from the germline V gene are PRHDT and FYEKMQ (reference sequence). The CDR3 sequence is 14 residues long. The CDR3 sequence is CASSPPQREDEQYF. As DNA, the CDR3 is TGTGCCAGCAGCCCCCCCCAGCGGGAGGACGAGCAGTACTTC.

The chain recombines TRBV2 with TRBJ2-2; TRBD2 agrees at 9 bases. The V segment lost 7 bases and the J segment 7 bases; nucleotides outside the gene matches: 10. This CDR3 is built from 15 residues. Germline V lookup: CDR1 SNHLY, CDR2 FYNNEI. CDR3 protein: CASKGREGPSGELFF. The CDR3 nucleotides are TGTGCCAGCAAGGGGCGGGAGGGCCCTAGCGGGGAGCTGTTTTTT.

This chain's CDR3 is CASSSLFGGAANEQYF. In nucleotides, the CDR3 is TGTGCCAGCAGCTCCCTTTTCGGGGGGGCGGCTAACGAGCAGTACTTC. The chain carries TRBV7-2 and TRBJ2-7; the match to TRBD2 covers 8 bases. V was pared by 4 bases and J by 5 bases, with 13 bases of the junction left unmatched. Germline V gene lookup returns CDR1 SGHTA and CDR2 FQGNSA. The CDR3 length is 16 residues.

The chain is built from TRBV7-8 and TRBJ2-1, with TRBD1 matching 7 bases. This CDR3 contains 13 residues. In germline, CDR1 is SGHVS, CDR2 FQNEAQ. Trimming at V came to 3 bases and at J to 6 bases, leaving 2 bases not matched to a gene. The CDR3 sequence is CASSLGTVNEQFF. CDR3 sequence (DNA): TGTGCCAGCAGCTTGGGGACAGTCAATGAGCAGTTCTTC.

This chain connects TRBV4-3 to TRBJ2-3; D gene uncertain. Germline V gives CDR1 LGHNA, CDR2 YSLEER. This CDR3 spans 15 amino acids. V gave up 0 bases and J gave up 3 bases, with 10 bases separating them. The chain's CDR3 is CASSQDFKVTDTQYF. The CDR3, as DNA: TGCGCCAGCAGCCAAGATTTCAAAGTGACAGATACGCAGTATTTT.

The V gene is TRBV5-1, the J gene TRBJ2-5; D uncertain. TRBJ2-7 matches the DNA end more closely, so the J call is doubtful. The germline gives CDR1 SGHRS, CDR2 YFSETQ. CDR3 length: 12 residues. The CDR3: CALSPPSYEQYF. In DNA, the CDR3 is TGCGCCCTCTCCCCCCCTTCCTACGAGCAGTACTTC.

The chain recombines TRBV28 with TRBJ1-1; no clear D. The V gene's germline CDR1 is MDHEN and CDR2 SYDVKM. Trimming cost V 3 bases and J 0 bases, with 8 bases left between them. The CDR3 loop spans 14 amino acids. In DNA form, the CDR3 reads TGTGCCAGCAGTTTCGGAGAGGTGAACACTGAAGCTTTCTTT. Its protein is CASSFGEVNTEAFF.

Only one count was recorded for this clone. The CDR3 bases are TGTGCCAGCAGTGTGGGGCAGGGGTACCTCAATGAGCAGTTCTTC. Residues: CASSVGQGYLNEQFF. The chain combines TRBV6-1 with TRBJ2-1; possibly TRBD1 for D (6 bases). The V and J ends lost 4 bases and 6 bases respectively, with 16 bases between them. Germline assignment: CDR1 MNHNS and CDR2 SASEGT. The CDR3 runs 15 residues.

Only a few counts were recorded for this clone. V gene TRBV5-1 combines with J gene TRBJ1-5; TRBD1 aligns across 8 bases. V trimming: 0 bases; J trimming: 3 bases; junction bases outside the gene matches: 5. CDR1 and CDR2 from the germline V gene are SGHRS and YFSETQ. The CDR3 is 16 amino acids. In nucleotides, the CDR3 is TGCGCCAGCAGCTTGGGTTCAGGGGGCTTCAATCAGCCCCAGCATTTT. Translating gives CASSLGSGGFNQPQHF.

In this sample, this clone turned up once. V is TRBV28 and J is TRBJ2-3, with D perhaps TRBD1 or TRBD2 (5 bases each). In germline, CDR1 is MDHEN, CDR2 SYDVKM. The CDR3 runs 17 residues. Between the trimmed V and J ends, which lost 6 bases and 2 bases, there was a span of 21 bases. CDR3 nucleotide sequence: TGTGCCAGCAGCCGACAGCTTAGCGACCTTTACACAGATACGCAGTATTTT. This translates into CASSRQLSDLYTDTQYF.

This clone was picked up one time. The CDR3 sequence: CASSVGRVVGTDTQYF. CDR3 in DNA: TGTGCCAGCAGCGTAGGTAGGGTGGTGGGCACAGATACGCAGTATTTT. The V call is TRBV9, the J call TRBJ2-3; no clear D gene. Germline assignment: CDR1 SGDLS and CDR2 YYNGEE. The V end lost 0 bases, the J end lost 1 base, and 12 bases lay between the germline ends. The CDR3 covers 16 residues.

The chain combines TRBV7-8 with TRBJ2-7; D is unclear. This CDR3 has 16 amino acids. CDR1 and CDR2 (germline): SGHVS, FQNEAQ. V gave up 5 bases and J gave up 1 base, with 18 bases separating them. The CDR3 reads CASSRNLVQSSYEQYF. Here the CDR3 DNA reads TGTGCCAGCAGCCGGAATCTCGTTCAAAGTTCCTACGAGCAGTACTTC.

V and J are TRBV9 and TRBJ2-3; D possibly matches TRBD1 or TRBD2 (5 bases each). This CDR3 is built from 15 residues. Deletions cut 0 bases from V and 6 bases from J, with 14 bases between. Germline V gene data show CDR1 as SGDLS and CDR2 as YYNGEE. The CDR3 bases are TGTGCCAGCAGCGTAGGGGGACCGCGAAGGGATACGCAGTATTTT. Translating it yields CASSVGGPRRDTQYF.

The chain joins TRBV10-2 to TRBJ2-2; 7 bases align to TRBD1. The J segment lost 7 bases and the V segment lost 6 bases, leaving 11 bases of the junction unmatched. The CDR3 contains 15 residues. Germline V lookup: CDR1 WSHSY, CDR2 SAAADI. The CDR3 reads CASSADRVGIGELFF. CDR3 DNA: TGCGCCAGCAGCGCAGACAGGGTGGGGATCGGGGAGCTGTTTTTT.

This chain links TRBV9 with TRBJ2-7; perhaps TRBD2 as D (6 bases). Germline CDR1 reads SGDLS; CDR2 reads YYNGEE. CDR3 length: 15 amino acids. V dropped 4 bases and J dropped 5 bases, with 19 bases sitting between them. The CDR3 sequence: CASSPRPGLQDEQYF. The CDR3 DNA sequence: TGTGCCAGCAGCCCAAGACCGGGACTCCAGGACGAGCAGTACTTC.

In DNA form, the CDR3 reads TGTGCCAGTAGTCCCAGACAGGGGTACGACGAGCAGTACTTC. It codes for CASSPRQGYDEQYF. The gene calls are TRBV19 and TRBJ2-7, with 8 bases identical to TRBD1. This CDR3 comprises 14 residues. Germline CDR1 LNHDA, CDR2 SQIVND (reference sequence). Trimming removed 5 bases from V and 5 bases from J; junction bases left unmatched: 8. The variable domain in full, with the rest retrieved from reference TRBV19 and TRBJ2-7, is DGGITQSPKYLFRKEGQNVTLSCEQNLNHDAMYWYRQDPGQGLRLIYYSQIVNDFQKGDIAEGYSVSREKKESFPLTVTSAQKNPTAFYLCASSPRQGYDEQYFGPGTRLTVT.

The chain uses TRBV28 and TRBJ1-4, with 7 positions matching TRBD1. The CDR3 totals 13 residues. V was clipped by 5 bases and J by 7 bases; unmatched bases: 4. Germline CDR1 MDHEN, CDR2 SYDVKM. This chain's CDR3 is CASSGDRAEKLFF. As DNA, the CDR3 is TGTGCCAGCAGTGGAGACAGGGCTGAAAAACTGTTTTTT.

The rearrangement uses TRBV28 and TRBJ1-2; 7 positions agree with TRBD1. CDR1 and CDR2 from the germline V gene are MDHEN and SYDVKM. With V trimmed by 6 bases and J by 4 bases, 11 bases remained unmatched. This CDR3 is built from 15 residues. The CDR3 spells CASRPSRQGLYGYTF. The CDR3 DNA sequence: TGTGCCAGCAGGCCATCCCGACAGGGTCTCTATGGCTACACCTTC.

The rearrangement links TRBV10-3 to TRBJ2-2, with D possibly TRBD1 on 6 matching bases. CDR3 length: 15 amino acids. The germline V gene has CDR1 ENHRY and CDR2 SYGVKD. V was pared by 6 bases and J by 1 base, with 12 bases between. The CDR3 DNA follows: TGTGCCATCAGCCAGGGGCAAGGGAACACCGGGGAGCTGTTTTTT. Protein: CAISQGQGNTGELFF.

This chain connects TRBV9 to TRBJ2-5, with D tentatively TRBD1 (6 bases). The closer fit of TRBJ2-7 to the DNA end suggests the J call may be wrong. Germline CDR1 is SGDLS and CDR2 is YYNGEE. This CDR3 comprises 13 residues. The CDR3: CASSVEGDYEQYF. CDR3 nucleotide sequence: TGTGCCAGCAGCGTAGAGGGGGACTACGAGCAGTACTTC.

The V and J genes are TRBV9 and TRBJ1-3; maybe TRBD1 (5 bases). The V end was cut by 0 bases, the J end by 2 bases, with 9 bases between. The CDR3 sequence is 15 residues long. The germline V gene has CDR1 SGDLS and CDR2 YYNGEE. CDR3 DNA: TGTGCCAGCAGCGTAGAGGACAACACTGGAAACACCATATATTTT. Its translation: CASSVEDNTGNTIYF.

V and J are TRBV2 and TRBJ2-3, with D unresolved. The germline V and J ends were trimmed by 4 bases and 6 bases, with 11 bases remaining between them. CDR3 length equals 13 residues. Germline V lookup: CDR1 SNHLY, CDR2 FYNNEI. The CDR3 DNA sequence: TGTGCCAGCAGTGGCCAGAACCCGGATACGCAGTATTTT. Its protein product is CASSGQNPDTQYF.

The chain recombines TRBV5-1 with TRBJ2-7; D is ambiguous. Germline V gene sequence: CDR1 SGHRS, CDR2 YFSETQ. The CDR3 length is 14 residues. With 5 bases removed from V and 0 bases from J, the gap between germline ends came to 12 bases. The CDR3: CASRALVSSYEQYF. The CDR3 nucleotides are TGCGCCAGCAGGGCCTTGGTGAGCTCCTACGAGCAGTACTTC.